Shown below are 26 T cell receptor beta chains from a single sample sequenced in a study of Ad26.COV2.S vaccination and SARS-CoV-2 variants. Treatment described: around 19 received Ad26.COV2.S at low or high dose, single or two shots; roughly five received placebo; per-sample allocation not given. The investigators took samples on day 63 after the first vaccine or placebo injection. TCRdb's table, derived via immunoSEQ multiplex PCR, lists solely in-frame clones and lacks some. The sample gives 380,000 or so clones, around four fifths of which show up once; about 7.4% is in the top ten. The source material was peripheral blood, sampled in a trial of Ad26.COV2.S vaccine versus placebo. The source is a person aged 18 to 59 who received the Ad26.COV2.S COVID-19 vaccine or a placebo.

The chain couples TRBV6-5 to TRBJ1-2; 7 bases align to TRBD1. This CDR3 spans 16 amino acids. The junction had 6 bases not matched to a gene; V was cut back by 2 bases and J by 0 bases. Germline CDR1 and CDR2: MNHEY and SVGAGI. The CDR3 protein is CASSYDRAFPNYGYTF. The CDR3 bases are TGTGCCAGCAGTTACGACAGGGCATTCCCTAACTATGGCTACACCTTC.

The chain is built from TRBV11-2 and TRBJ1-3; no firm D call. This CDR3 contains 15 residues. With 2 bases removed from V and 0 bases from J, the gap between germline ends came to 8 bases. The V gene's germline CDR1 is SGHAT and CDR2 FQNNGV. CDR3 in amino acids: CASSLTASSGNTIYF. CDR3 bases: TGTGCCAGCAGCTTAACCGCCAGCTCTGGAAACACCATATATTTT.

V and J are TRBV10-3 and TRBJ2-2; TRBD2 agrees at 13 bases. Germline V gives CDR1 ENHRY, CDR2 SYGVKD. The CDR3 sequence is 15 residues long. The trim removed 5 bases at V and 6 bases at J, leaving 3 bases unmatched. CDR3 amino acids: CAISPLAGGAGELFF. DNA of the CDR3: TGTGCCATCAGTCCACTAGCGGGAGGGGCCGGGGAGCTGTTTTTT.

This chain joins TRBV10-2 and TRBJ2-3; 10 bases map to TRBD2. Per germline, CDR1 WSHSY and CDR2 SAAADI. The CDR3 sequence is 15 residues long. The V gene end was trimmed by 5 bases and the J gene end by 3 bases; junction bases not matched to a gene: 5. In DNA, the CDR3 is TGCGCCAGCAGTCTAGCGGGGGTGGGTACAGATACGCAGTATTTT. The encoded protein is CASSLAGVGTDTQYF.

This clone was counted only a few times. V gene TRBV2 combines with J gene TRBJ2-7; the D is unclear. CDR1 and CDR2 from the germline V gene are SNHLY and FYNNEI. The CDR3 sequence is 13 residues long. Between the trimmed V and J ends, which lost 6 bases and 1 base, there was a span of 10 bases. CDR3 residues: CASRADWSYEQYF. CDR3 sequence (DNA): TGTGCCAGCAGGGCAGACTGGTCCTACGAGCAGTACTTC.

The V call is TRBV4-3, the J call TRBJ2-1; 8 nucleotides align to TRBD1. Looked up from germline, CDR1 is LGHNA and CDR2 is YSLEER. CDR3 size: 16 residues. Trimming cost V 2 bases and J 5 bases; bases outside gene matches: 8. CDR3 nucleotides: TGCGCCAGCAGCCAATCTTGGACAGGGCAAAACAATGAGCAGTTCTTC. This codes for CASSQSWTGQNNEQFF.

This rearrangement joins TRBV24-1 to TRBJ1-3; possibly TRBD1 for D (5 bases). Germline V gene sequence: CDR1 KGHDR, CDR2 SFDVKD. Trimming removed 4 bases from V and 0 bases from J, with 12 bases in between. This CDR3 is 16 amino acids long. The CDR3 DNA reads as TGTGCCACCAGTGAGTTTACAGGATTCTCTGGAAACACCATATATTTT. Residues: CATSEFTGFSGNTIYF.

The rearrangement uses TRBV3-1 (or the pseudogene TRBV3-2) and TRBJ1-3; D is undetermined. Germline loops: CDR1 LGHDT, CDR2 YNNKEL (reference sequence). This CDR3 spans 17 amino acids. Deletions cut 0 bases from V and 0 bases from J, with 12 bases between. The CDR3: CASSQDPSQISGNTIYF. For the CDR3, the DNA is TGTGCCAGCAGCCAAGATCCATCCCAGATCTCTGGAAACACCATATATTTT.

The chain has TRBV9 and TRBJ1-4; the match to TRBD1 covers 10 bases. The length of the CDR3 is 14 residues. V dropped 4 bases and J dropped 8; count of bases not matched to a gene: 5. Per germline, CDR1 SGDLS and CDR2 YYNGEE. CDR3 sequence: CASSRDRGQEKLFF. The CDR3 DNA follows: TGTGCCAGCAGCCGCGACAGGGGGCAAGAAAAACTGTTTTTT.

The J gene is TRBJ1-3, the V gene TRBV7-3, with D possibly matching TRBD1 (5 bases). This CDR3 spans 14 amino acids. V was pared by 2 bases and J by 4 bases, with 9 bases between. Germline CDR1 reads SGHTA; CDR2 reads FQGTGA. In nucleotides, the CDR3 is TGTGCCAGCAGCTTAGCAGGGCCGGGAAACACCATATATTTT. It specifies CASSLAGPGNTIYF.

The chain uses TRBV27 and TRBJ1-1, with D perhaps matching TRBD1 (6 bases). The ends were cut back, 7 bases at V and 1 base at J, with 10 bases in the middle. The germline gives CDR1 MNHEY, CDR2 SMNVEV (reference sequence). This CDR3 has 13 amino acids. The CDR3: CASTWGRNTEAFF. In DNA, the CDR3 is TGTGCCAGCACCTGGGGGCGGAACACTGAAGCTTTCTTT.

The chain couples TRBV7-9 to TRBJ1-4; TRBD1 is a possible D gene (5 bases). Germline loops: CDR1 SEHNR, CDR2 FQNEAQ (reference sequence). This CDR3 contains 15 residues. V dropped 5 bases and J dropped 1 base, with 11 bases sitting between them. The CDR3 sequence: CASSPQGGTNEKLFF. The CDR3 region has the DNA TGTGCCAGCAGCCCGCAGGGAGGAACTAATGAAAAACTGTTTTTT.

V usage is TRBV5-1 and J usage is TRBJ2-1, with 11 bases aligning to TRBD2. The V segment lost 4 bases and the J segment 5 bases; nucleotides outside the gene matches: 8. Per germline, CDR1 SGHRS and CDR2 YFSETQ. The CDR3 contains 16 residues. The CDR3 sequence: CASSLHGLAGDNEQFF. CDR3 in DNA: TGCGCCAGCAGCCTTCACGGACTAGCGGGTGACAATGAGCAGTTCTTC.

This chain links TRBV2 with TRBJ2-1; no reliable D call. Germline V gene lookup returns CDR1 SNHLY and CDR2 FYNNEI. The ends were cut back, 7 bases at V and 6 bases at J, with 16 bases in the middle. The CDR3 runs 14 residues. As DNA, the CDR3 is TGTGCCAGCAATAGGGCAGGCGGTGGCAATGAGCAGTTCTTC. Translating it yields CASNRAGGGNEQFF.

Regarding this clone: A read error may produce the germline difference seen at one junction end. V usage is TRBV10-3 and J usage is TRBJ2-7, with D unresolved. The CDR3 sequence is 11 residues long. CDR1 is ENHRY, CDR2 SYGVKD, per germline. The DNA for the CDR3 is TGCCTTCTTCCAAAGTTCTACGAGCAGTACTTC. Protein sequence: CLLPKFYEQYF.

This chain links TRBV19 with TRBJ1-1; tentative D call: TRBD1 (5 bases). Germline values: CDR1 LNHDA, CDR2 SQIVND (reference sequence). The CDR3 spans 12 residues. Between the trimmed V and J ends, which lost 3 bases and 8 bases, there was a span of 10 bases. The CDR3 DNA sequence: TGTGCCAGTAGTATGCGGCCAGGGGAAGCTTTCTTT. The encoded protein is CASSMRPGEAFF.

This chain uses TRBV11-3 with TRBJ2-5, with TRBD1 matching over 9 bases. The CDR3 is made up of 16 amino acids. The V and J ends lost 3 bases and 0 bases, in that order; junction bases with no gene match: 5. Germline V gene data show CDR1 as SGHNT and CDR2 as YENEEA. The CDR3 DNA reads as TGTGCCAGCAGCTTTGACAGGGGGGAGTACCAAGAGACCCAGTACTTC. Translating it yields CASSFDRGEYQETQYF.

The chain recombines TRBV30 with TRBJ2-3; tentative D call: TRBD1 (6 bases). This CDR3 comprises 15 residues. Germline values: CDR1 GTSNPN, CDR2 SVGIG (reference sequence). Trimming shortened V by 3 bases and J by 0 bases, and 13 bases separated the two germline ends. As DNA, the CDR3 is TGTGCCTGGAGACGACAGGTGATTAGCACAGATACGCAGTATTTT. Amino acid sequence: CAWRRQVISTDTQYF.

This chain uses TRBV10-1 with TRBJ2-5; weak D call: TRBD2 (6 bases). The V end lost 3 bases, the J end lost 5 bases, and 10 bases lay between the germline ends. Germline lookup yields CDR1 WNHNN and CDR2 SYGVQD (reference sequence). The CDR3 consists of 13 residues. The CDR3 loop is CASSEAGHETQYF. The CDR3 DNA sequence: TGCGCCAGCAGTGAAGCGGGTCACGAGACCCAGTACTTC.

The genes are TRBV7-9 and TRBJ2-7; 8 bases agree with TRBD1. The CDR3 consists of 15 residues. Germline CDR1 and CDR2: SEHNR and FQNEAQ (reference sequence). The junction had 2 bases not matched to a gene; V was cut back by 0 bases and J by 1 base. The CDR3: CASSLAGTGSYEQYF. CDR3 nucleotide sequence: TGTGCCAGCAGCTTAGCGGGGACAGGATCCTACGAGCAGTACTTC.

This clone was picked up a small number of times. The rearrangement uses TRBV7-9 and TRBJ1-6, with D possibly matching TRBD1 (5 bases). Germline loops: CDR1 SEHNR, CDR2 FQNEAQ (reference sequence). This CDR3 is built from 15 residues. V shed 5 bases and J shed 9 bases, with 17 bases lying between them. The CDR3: CASSPTGTAASPLHF. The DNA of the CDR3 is TGTGCCAGCAGCCCCACCGGGACCGCGGCTTCACCCCTCCACTTT.

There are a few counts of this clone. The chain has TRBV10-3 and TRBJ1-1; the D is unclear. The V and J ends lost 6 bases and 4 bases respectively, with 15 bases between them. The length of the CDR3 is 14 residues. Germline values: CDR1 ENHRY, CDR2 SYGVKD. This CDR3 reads CAIRTFTVVTEAFF. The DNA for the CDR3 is TGTGCCATCAGGACTTTCACGGTAGTCACTGAAGCTTTCTTT.

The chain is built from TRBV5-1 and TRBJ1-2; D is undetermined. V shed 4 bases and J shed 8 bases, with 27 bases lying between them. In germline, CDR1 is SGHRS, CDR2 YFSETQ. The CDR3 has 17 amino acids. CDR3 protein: CASSPAPFRTSTSGYTF. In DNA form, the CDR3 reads TGCGCCAGCAGCCCCGCGCCCTTCCGAACCAGTACTAGCGGCTACACCTTC.

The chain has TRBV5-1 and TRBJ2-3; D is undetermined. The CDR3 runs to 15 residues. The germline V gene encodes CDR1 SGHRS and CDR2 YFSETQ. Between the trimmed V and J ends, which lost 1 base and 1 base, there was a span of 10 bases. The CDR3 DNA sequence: TGCGCCAGCAGCTTGTTCCCAGCTCGCACAGATACGCAGTATTTT. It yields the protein CASSLFPARTDTQYF.

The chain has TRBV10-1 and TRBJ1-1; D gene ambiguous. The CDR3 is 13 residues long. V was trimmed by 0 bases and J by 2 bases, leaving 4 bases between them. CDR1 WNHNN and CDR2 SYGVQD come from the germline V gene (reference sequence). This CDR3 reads CASSESSNTEAFF. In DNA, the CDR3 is TGCGCCAGCAGTGAGTCATCAAACACTGAAGCTTTCTTT.

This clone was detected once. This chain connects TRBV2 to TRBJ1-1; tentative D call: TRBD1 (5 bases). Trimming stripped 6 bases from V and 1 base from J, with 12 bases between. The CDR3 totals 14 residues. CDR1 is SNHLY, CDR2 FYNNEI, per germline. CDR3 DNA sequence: TGTGCCAGCAGGGCCGGGACGGAGAACACTGAAGCTTTCTTT. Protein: CASRAGTENTEAFF.